The 25 T cell receptor beta chains presented below share a single source sample, sequenced in a study of blood T cell repertoires in COVID-19. Libraries were prepared by immunoSEQ multiplex PCR; TCRdb keeps only in-frame clonotypes and omits some of them. The sample lists about 400,000 clones, more than 75% seen once, with 3% in the top ten. The specimen sequenced was PBMCs or T cells enriched from blood (not recorded which). The receptor set was obtained from a woman in her twenties or thirties who had recovered from COVID-19.

This clone was observed a handful of times. This chain connects TRBV14 to TRBJ2-5; the D is unclear. The CDR3 is 13 residues long. CDR1 SGHDN and CDR2 FVKESK come from the germline V gene. V dropped 3 bases and J dropped 5 bases, with 10 bases sitting between them. DNA of the CDR3: TGTGCCAGCAGCCAGCAGGTATTGGAGACCCAGTACTTC. Protein product: CASSQQVLETQYF.

The V gene is TRBV7-8, the J gene TRBJ2-2; D is perhaps TRBD2 (6 bases). Trimming took off 5 bases at V and 9 bases at J, with 13 bases between the two ends. This CDR3 spans 13 amino acids. Germline CDR1 SGHVS, CDR2 FQNEAQ. CDR3 bases: TGTGCCAGCAGCAACCGTGGGGGGTGGGAGCTGTTTTTT. This translates into CASSNRGGWELFF.

The chain joins TRBV5-1 to TRBJ2-5; D is uncertain. Germline values: CDR1 SGHRS, CDR2 YFSETQ. Trimming pared 4 bases from V and 2 bases from J, leaving 9 bases between. The CDR3 totals 13 residues. The CDR3 protein is CASSGSAQETQYF. CDR3 in DNA: TGCGCCAGCAGCGGCAGCGCTCAAGAGACCCAGTACTTC.

The rearrangement joins TRBV10-3 to TRBJ2-2, with D maybe TRBD1 (6 bases). Deletions cut 7 bases from V and 1 base from J, with 16 bases between. CDR3 length: 16 residues. CDR1 is ENHRY and CDR2 is SYGVKD in the germline V gene. The CDR3 DNA sequence: TGTGCCATCAATAACAGGGCAAGTGGGAACACCGGGGAGCTGTTTTTT. As protein: CAINNRASGNTGELFF.

This clone is a singleton in its sample. The chain uses TRBV19 and TRBJ2-3, with D maybe TRBD1 (6 bases). Germline CDR1 LNHDA, CDR2 SQIVND (reference sequence). CDR3 size: 16 residues. V lost 4 bases and J 0 bases, leaving 14 bases between the germline ends. The CDR3, as DNA: TGTGCCAGTAGTACAACGACAGGACCTAGCACAGATACGCAGTATTTT. It translates to CASSTTTGPSTDTQYF.

This clone was observed a single time. The V call is TRBV9, the J call TRBJ1-1; D perhaps matches TRBD1 (5 bases). This CDR3 is 14 amino acids long. Trimming removed 2 bases at V and 7 bases at J, with 15 bases between. Germline V lookup: CDR1 SGDLS, CDR2 YYNGEE. The CDR3, as DNA: TGTGCCAGCAGCGTTTCCGGGACTGTCGGTGAAGCTTTCTTT. Protein sequence: CASSVSGTVGEAFF.

V is TRBV18 and J is TRBJ1-1; 10 bases are shared with TRBD1. This CDR3 comprises 16 residues. With 2 bases clipped from V and 5 bases from J, the junction kept 8 bases outside the gene matches. Germline CDR1 KGHSH, CDR2 LQKENI. This CDR3 reads CASSPRRGTGDTEAFF. For the CDR3, the DNA is TGTGCCAGCTCACCAAGGAGGGGGACAGGGGATACTGAAGCTTTCTTT. The full variable domain, its missing parts supplied by reference TRBV18 and TRBJ1-1, is NAGVMQNPRHLVRRRGQEARLRCSPMKGHSHVYWYRQLPEEGLKFMVYLQKENIIDESGMPKERFSAEFPKEGPSILRIQQVVRGDSAAYFCASSPRRGTGDTEAFFGQGTRLTVV.

Remarks on this clone: Other DNA sequences from this sample encode an identical CDR3 as well. The chain recombines TRBV7-3 with TRBJ2-1, with TRBD2 matching 9 bases. Germline lookup yields CDR1 SGHTA and CDR2 FQGTGA. CDR3 size: 14 residues. J was trimmed by 1 base and V by 6 bases; bases with no gene match: 1. In DNA form, the CDR3 reads TGTGCCAGCAGTAGCGGGGGATCCTACAATGAGCAGTTCTTC. Amino acids: CASSSGGSYNEQFF.

The sample holds a few counts of this clone. The chain couples TRBV21-1 to TRBJ1-3. TRBV21-1 is a recognized pseudogene. The CDR3 consists of 14 residues. CDR3 in amino acids: CASSSLGSIGTIYF. CDR3 nucleotides: TGTGCCAGCAGCAGCTTGGGTTCAATCGGGACCATATATTTT.

V gene TRBV19 combines with J gene TRBJ1-1; 9 bases match TRBD1. This CDR3 has 16 amino acids. The V and J ends lost 3 bases and 3 bases, in that order; junction bases with no gene match: 8. Per germline, CDR1 LNHDA and CDR2 SQIVND (reference sequence). CDR3 bases: TGTGCCAGTAGTATCCGAACAGGGGGCGGCTACACTGAAGCTTTCTTT. Amino acid sequence: CASSIRTGGGYTEAFF.

The rearrangement links TRBV6-5 to TRBJ1-4; 10 nucleotides line up with TRBD1. Looked up from germline, CDR1 is MNHEY and CDR2 is SVGAGI. With 4 bases clipped from V and 7 bases from J, the junction kept 3 bases outside the gene matches. This CDR3 contains 14 residues. CDR3 residues: CASSSDRGGEKLFF. CDR3 DNA: TGTGCCAGCAGTTCGGACAGGGGGGGTGAAAAACTGTTTTTT.

The CDR3 DNA is TGTGCCTCACGGACAGATTCTGGAAACACCATATATTTT. Residues: CASRTDSGNTIYF. The genes are TRBV10-3 and TRBJ1-3, with D possibly TRBD1 on 6 matching bases. This CDR3 contains 13 residues. The V gene's germline CDR1 is ENHRY and CDR2 SYGVKD. Trimming stripped 11 bases from V and 1 base from J, with 12 bases between.

This rearrangement joins TRBV7-9 to TRBJ2-7; D is uncertain. The CDR3 sequence is 13 residues long. The germline V gene encodes CDR1 SEHNR and CDR2 FQNEAQ (reference sequence). Trimming removed 5 bases at V and 2 bases at J, with 10 bases between. The CDR3 bases are TGTGCCAGCAGCCCCCGACTGACCTACGAGCAGTACTTC. Amino acids: CASSPRLTYEQYF.

This clone was counted a single time. The J gene is TRBJ2-1, the V gene TRBV20-1; D ambiguous. Trimming removed 3 bases from V and 8 bases from J, with 8 bases in between. Germline values: CDR1 DFQATT, CDR2 SNEGSKA (reference sequence). The CDR3 has 11 residues. CDR3 DNA sequence: TGCAGTGCTAGCCGCCGGGATGAGCAGTTCTTC. Amino acid sequence: CSASRRDEQFF.

The genes are TRBV5-5 and TRBJ2-1; 7 positions match TRBD2. Germline V gene data show CDR1 as SGHKS and CDR2 as YYEKEE (reference sequence). CDR3 length: 14 residues. The ends lost 4 bases at V and 4 bases at J; junction bases unmatched: 5. The chain's CDR3 is CASSLAETYNEQFF. The CDR3 bases are TGTGCCAGCAGCCTAGCGGAAACTTACAATGAGCAGTTCTTC. The full variable domain, with the rest looked up from reference TRBV5-5 and TRBJ2-1, is DAGVTQSPTHLIKTRGQQVTLRCSPISGHKSVSWYQQVLGQGPQFIFQYYEKEERGRGNFPDRFSARQFPNYSSELNVNALLLGDSALYLCASSLAETYNEQFFGPGTRLTVL.

The rearrangement uses TRBV4-1 and TRBJ1-5; possible D gene TRBD1, 5 bases. Germline values: CDR1 MGHRA, CDR2 YSYEKL. The CDR3 spans 14 residues. Between the trimmed V and J ends, which lost 4 bases and 7 bases, there was a span of 14 bases. CDR3 sequence reads: CASSRRGREQPQHF. The CDR3, as DNA: TGCGCCAGCAGCCGAAGGGGAAGAGAGCAGCCCCAGCATTTT.

The V and J genes are TRBV14 and TRBJ1-2; 11 nucleotides align to TRBD1. The trim removed 8 bases at V and 7 bases at J, leaving 9 bases unmatched. Germline V gene sequence: CDR1 SGHDN, CDR2 FVKESK. The CDR3 runs 14 residues. CDR3 loop: CASGTGTGGLGYTF. The CDR3 coding sequence is TGTGCCAGCGGTACCGGGACAGGGGGGCTTGGCTACACCTTC. The full variable domain, completed using reference TRBV14 and TRBJ1-2, is EAGVTQFPSHSVIEKGQTVTLRCDPISGHDNLYWYRRVMGKEIKFLLHFVKESKQDESGMPNNRFLAERTGGTYSTLKVQPAELEDSGVYFCASGTGTGGLGYTFGSGTRLTVV.

The chain joins TRBV2 to TRBJ2-5; maybe TRBD1 (5 bases). V lost 4 bases and J 1 base, leaving 13 bases between the germline ends. CDR3 length: 15 residues. In germline, CDR1 is SNHLY, CDR2 FYNNEI. The CDR3 spells CASSGIGATQETQYF. DNA for the CDR3: TGTGCCAGCAGTGGGATAGGGGCAACCCAAGAGACCCAGTACTTC. Looking up the rest from reference TRBV2 and TRBJ2-5 gives the full variable domain: EPEVTQTPSHQVTQMGQEVILRCVPISNHLYFYWYRQILGQKVEFLVSFYNNEISEKSEIFDDQFSVERPDGSNFTLKIRSTKLEDSAMYFCASSGIGATQETQYFGPGTRLLVL.

The chain is built from TRBV28 and TRBJ1-1, with TRBD1 as a possible D gene (5 bases). V gave up 7 bases and J gave up 1 base, with 13 bases separating them. Germline V gene data show CDR1 as MDHEN and CDR2 as SYDVKM. There are 14 residues in the CDR3. CDR3 bases: TGTGCCAGCATCCCTTCCCAGGGGAACACTGAAGCTTTCTTT. This codes for CASIPSQGNTEAFF.

The chain recombines TRBV11-2 with TRBJ2-2, with 15 bases identical to TRBD2. With V trimmed by 5 bases and J by 4 bases, 5 bases remained unmatched. Germline assignment: CDR1 SGHAT and CDR2 FQNNGV. There are 17 residues in the CDR3. This CDR3 is CASSNPGLAGGTGELFF. In nucleotides, the CDR3 is TGTGCCAGCAGCAATCCGGGACTAGCGGGAGGCACCGGGGAGCTGTTTTTT. The full variable domain, in which reference TRBV11-2 and TRBJ2-2 provide the parts outside the CDR3, is EAGVAQSPRYKIIEKRQSVAFWCNPISGHATLYWYQQILGQGPKLLIQFQNNGVVDDSQLPKDRFSAERLKGVDSTLKIQPAKLEDSAVYLCASSNPGLAGGTGELFFGEGSRLTVL.

This clone was counted between two and nine times. The chain employs TRBV29-1 and TRBJ1-1, with a possible D match to TRBD1 (6 bases). The V end lost 5 bases, the J end lost 1 base, and 11 bases lay between the germline ends. This CDR3 contains 13 residues. Germline V lookup: CDR1 SQVTM, CDR2 ANQGSEA. The CDR3: CSVIQGSNTEAFF. The CDR3, as DNA: TGCAGCGTTATTCAGGGGTCGAACACTGAAGCTTTCTTT.

The chain joins TRBV12-2 to TRBJ2-1; the table's D gene call, TRBD2, was not cross checked with the DNA. TRBV12-2 is a recognized pseudogene. The CDR3 contains 19 residues. CDR3 loop: CASRPGSPLGLAVYNEQFF. The DNA for the CDR3 is TGTGCAAGTCGCCCCGGAAGCCCTTTGGGACTAGCGGTTTACAATGAGCAGTTCTTC.

This clone came up once. The genes are TRBV2 and TRBJ2-7; possible D gene TRBD1, 6 bases. V was shortened by 2 bases and J by 4 bases, with 15 bases between the two germline ends. The germline gives CDR1 SNHLY, CDR2 FYNNEI. This CDR3 has 15 amino acids. The CDR3 sequence: CASSEIRSGAYEQYF. CDR3 in DNA: TGTGCCAGCAGTGAAATCAGATCAGGGGCATACGAGCAGTACTTC.

The chain joins TRBV18 to TRBJ2-4; D gene unclear. This CDR3 contains 12 residues. The germline CDR1 and CDR2 sequences are KGHSH and LQKENI. V was clipped by 5 bases and J by 6 bases, with 8 bases between them. The CDR3: CASSSQVNIQYF. In DNA, the CDR3 is TGTGCCAGCTCATCCCAGGTAAACATTCAGTACTTC.

Concerning this clone: Distinct nucleotide sequences in the sample also encode this CDR3. The genes are TRBV12-3 or TRBV12-4 and TRBJ2-7, with unresolved D. V was trimmed by 1 base and J by 1 base, leaving 5 bases between them. The CDR3 length is 13 residues. For the CDR3, the DNA is TGTGCCAGCAGTTTAGGGCAGTCCTACGAGCAGTACTTC. Protein product: CASSLGQSYEQYF.